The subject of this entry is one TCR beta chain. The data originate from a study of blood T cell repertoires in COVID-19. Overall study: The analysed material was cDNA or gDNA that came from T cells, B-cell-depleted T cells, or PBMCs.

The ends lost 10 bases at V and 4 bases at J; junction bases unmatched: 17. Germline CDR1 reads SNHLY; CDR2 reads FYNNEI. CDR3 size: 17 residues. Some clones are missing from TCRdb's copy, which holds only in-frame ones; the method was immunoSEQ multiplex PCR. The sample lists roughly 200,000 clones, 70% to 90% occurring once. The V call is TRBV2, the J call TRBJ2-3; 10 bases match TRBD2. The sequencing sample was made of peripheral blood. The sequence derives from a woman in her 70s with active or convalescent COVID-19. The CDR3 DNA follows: TGTGCCATGACCCAGGGAACTAGCGGGGAGGTCCCAGATACGCAGTATTTT. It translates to CAMTQGTSGEVPDTQYF. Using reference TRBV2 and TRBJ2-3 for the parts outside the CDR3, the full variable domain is EPEVTQTPSHQVTQMGQEVILRCVPISNHLYFYWYRQILGQKVEFLVSFYNNEISEKSEIFDDQFSVERPDGSNFTLKIRSTKLEDSAMYFCAMTQGTSGEVPDTQYFGPGTRLTVL.